This passage covers 8 T cell receptor beta chains from one sample sequenced in a study of CD8+ T cells in alopecia areata. cDNA serving as the sequencing template came from extracted, reverse transcribed RNA. Profiled with immunoSEQ multiplex PCR; TCRdb holds only in-frame clones, not every one. This sample has about 190,000 clones, with around 60% found just once. Described treatment: oral pan-JAK inhibitor, 5-10 mg twice daily. The source was CD4+ T cells sorted from blood, collected at week 4, from a patient treated with tofacitinib. These receptors were taken from a human donor with alopecia areata.

CDR3 residues: CASSQGAGYSSIQYF. In nucleotides, the CDR3 is TGCGCCAGCAGCCAAGGGGCGGGGTATTCAAGCATTCAGTACTTC. The chain is built from TRBV4-1 and TRBJ2-4; possibly TRBD2 for D (6 bases). The length of the CDR3 is 15 residues. V gave up 1 base and J gave up 9 bases, with 16 bases separating them. Looked up from germline, CDR1 is MGHRA and CDR2 is YSYEKL.

This clone was found once. The V gene is TRBV29-1, the J gene TRBJ2-7; D tentatively fits TRBD1 or TRBD2 (5 bases each). Germline-derived CDR1 and CDR2 are SQVTM and ANQGSEA. The ends were cut back, 7 bases at V and 5 bases at J, with 21 bases in the middle. This CDR3 is 14 amino acids long. CDR3 region: CSAPAGAKGHEQYF. The CDR3 nucleotides read TGCAGCGCCCCGGCCGGGGCCAAAGGCCACGAGCAGTACTTC.

Of note for this clone: Other DNA sequences from this sample encode an identical CDR3 as well. This chain joins TRBV30 and TRBJ1-1; TRBD1 is a possible D gene (6 bases). Germline lookup yields CDR1 GTSNPN and CDR2 SVGIG (reference sequence). This CDR3 region has 14 residues. The V and J ends lost 2 bases and 0 bases respectively, with 10 bases between them. Written as DNA, the CDR3 is TGTGCCTGGAGTCGACAGGATATGAACACTGAAGCTTTCTTT. Translating gives CAWSRQDMNTEAFF.

The chain carries TRBV5-1 and TRBJ2-3; 9 bases map to TRBD2. Germline V gives CDR1 SGHRS, CDR2 YFSETQ. V lost 2 bases to trimming and J lost 0 bases; unmatched junction nucleotides: 4. This CDR3 has 16 residues. The CDR3 sequence is CASSFGLASSTDTQYF. In nucleotides, the CDR3 is TGCGCCAGCAGCTTCGGACTAGCGAGTAGCACAGATACGCAGTATTTT. Supplemented by reference TRBV5-1 and TRBJ2-3, the full variable domain reads KAGVTQTPRYLIKTRGQQVTLSCSPISGHRSVSWYQQTPGQGLQFLFEYFSETQRNKGNFPGRFSGRQFSNSRSEMNVSTLELGDSALYLCASSFGLASSTDTQYFGPGTRLTVL.

This clone was observed a handful of times. The rearrangement joins TRBV10-3 to TRBJ2-2; tentative D call: TRBD1 (5 bases). V lost 5 bases, J lost 3 bases, and 10 bases lay in between. Germline CDR1 and CDR2: ENHRY and SYGVKD. The CDR3 is 14 amino acids. The CDR3: CAISPDRDTGELFF. CDR3 sequence (DNA): TGTGCCATCAGTCCAGACAGAGACACCGGGGAGCTGTTTTTT.

The chain joins TRBV30 to TRBJ2-3; D is uncertain. V was clipped by 0 bases and J by 2 bases, with 6 bases between them. CDR1 and CDR2 (germline): GTSNPN, SVGIG (reference sequence). CDR3 length: 13 residues. As DNA, the CDR3 is TGTGCCTGGAGTGTGGTCACCACAGATACGCAGTATTTT. This encodes CAWSVVTTDTQYF.

The rearrangement uses TRBV18 and TRBJ1-2; 8 nucleotides align to TRBD1. Losses at the gene ends were 5 bases for V and 3 bases for J; bases not matched to a gene: 8. The CDR3 totals 15 residues. Per germline, CDR1 KGHSH and CDR2 LQKENI. The chain's CDR3 is CASSSRGQAHYGYTF. DNA of the CDR3: TGTGCCAGCTCATCCCGGGGACAGGCCCACTATGGCTACACCTTC.

The chain uses TRBV29-1 and TRBJ2-3; weak D call: TRBD2 (6 bases). Trimming removed 4 bases from V and 0 bases from J, with 11 bases in between. CDR3 length equals 14 residues. Germline loops: CDR1 SQVTM, CDR2 ANQGSEA. DNA of the CDR3: TGCAGCGTTGGGGGAAGCGGGAGCACAGATACGCAGTATTTT. Its protein is CSVGGSGSTDTQYF.